This TCR beta chain stems from a study of CD8+ T cells in alopecia areata. In the study overall: Dosing spanned 6 to 18 months on tofacitinib, then 6 months off drug.

In each case, RNA was isolated and then reverse transcribed into cDNA as the sequencing template. Libraries were prepared by immunoSEQ multiplex PCR; TCRdb keeps only in-frame clonotypes and omits some of them. The sample lists some 170,000 clones, 65% to 75% occurring once. This clone was counted once. Its antigen is unidentified. The CDR3 covers 13 residues. Trimming cost V 5 bases and J 7 bases, with 12 bases left between them. Germline CDR1 and CDR2: SQVTM and ANQGSEA. General study findings and limits: Lesional scalp displayed greater clonality than normal scalp, most notably in alopecia totalis/universalis. Patients displayed less clarity in TCR sharing than mice, a finding possibly related to HLA.

The clonotype originates from a human donor with alopecia areata. The source material was CD8+ T cells sorted from blood, sampled at week 0. J is TRBJ1-6 and V is TRBV29-1; D possibly corresponds to TRBD1 (6 bases). DNA of the CDR3: TGCAGCGTTACCACAGGGAGCAATTCACCCCTCCACTTT. Its protein product is CSVTTGSNSPLHF.